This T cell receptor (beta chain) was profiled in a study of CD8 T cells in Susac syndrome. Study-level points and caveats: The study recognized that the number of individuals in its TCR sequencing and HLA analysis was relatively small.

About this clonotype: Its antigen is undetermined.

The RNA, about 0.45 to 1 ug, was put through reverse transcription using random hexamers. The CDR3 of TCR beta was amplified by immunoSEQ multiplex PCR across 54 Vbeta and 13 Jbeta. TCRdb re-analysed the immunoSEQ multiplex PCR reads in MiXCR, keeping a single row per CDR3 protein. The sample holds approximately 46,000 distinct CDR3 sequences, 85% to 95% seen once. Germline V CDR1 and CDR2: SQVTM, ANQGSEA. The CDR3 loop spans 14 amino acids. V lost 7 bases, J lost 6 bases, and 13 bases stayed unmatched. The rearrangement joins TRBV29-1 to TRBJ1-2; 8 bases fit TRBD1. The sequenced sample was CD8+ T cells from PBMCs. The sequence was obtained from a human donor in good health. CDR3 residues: CSGSSGTGGNGYTF. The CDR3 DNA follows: TGCAGCGGATCGTCCGGGACAGGCGGAAATGGCTACACCTTC.